Shown below are 21 T cell receptor beta chains from a single sample sequenced in a study of blood T cell repertoires in COVID-19. Profiled with immunoSEQ multiplex PCR; TCRdb holds only in-frame clones, not every one. The data hold 300,000 to 350,000 clones, with 75% to 90% observed a single time. Sequencing input: peripheral blood. The receptors derive from a woman aged 25 to 39 with COVID-19, enrolled during active disease.

A single count supports this clone. The rearrangement links TRBV14 to TRBJ2-7; perhaps TRBD1 as D (6 bases). Germline V gene data show CDR1 as SGHDN and CDR2 as FVKESK. This CDR3 has 19 residues. V shed 0 bases and J shed 7 bases, with 28 bases lying between them. The CDR3 is CASSQEDQGYWTGMREQYF. The CDR3 DNA reads as TGTGCCAGCAGCCAAGAGGACCAGGGGTATTGGACGGGAATGAGGGAGCAGTACTTC.

The V and J genes are TRBV7-2 and TRBJ2-1; no firm D call. Germline CDR1 and CDR2: SGHTA and FQGNSA. Trimming pared 2 bases from V and 5 bases from J, leaving 16 bases between. The CDR3 has 16 residues. The DNA for the CDR3 is TGTGCCAGCAGCTTAAAAATTGGCGGATTCAACAATGAGCAGTTCTTC. This gives the protein CASSLKIGGFNNEQFF.

V gene TRBV27 combines with J gene TRBJ1-1; TRBD1 might be the D (5 bases). Trimming stripped 6 bases from V and 0 bases from J, with 11 bases between. The germline V gene encodes CDR1 MNHEY and CDR2 SMNVEV (reference sequence). The CDR3 loop spans 14 amino acids. The CDR3 bases are TGTGCCAGCAGCCCGACAGCCATGAACACTGAAGCTTTCTTT. It translates to CASSPTAMNTEAFF.

The rearrangement links TRBV6-4 to TRBJ1-2; D not resolved. Germline V lookup: CDR1 MRHNA, CDR2 SNTAGT. The CDR3 consists of 12 residues. With 3 bases removed from V and 4 bases from J, the gap between germline ends came to 6 bases. The CDR3 region has the DNA TGTGCCAGCAGTGAGCCAGGCTATGGCTACACCTTC. As protein: CASSEPGYGYTF.

The genes are TRBV5-1 and TRBJ1-2; no firm D call. CDR1 is SGHRS and CDR2 is YFSETQ in the germline V gene. The CDR3 contains 13 residues. Deletions cut 1 base from V and 5 bases from J, with 9 bases between. Written as DNA, the CDR3 is TGCGCCAGCAGCTTGTCCGGGGAGTATGGCTACACCTTC. Translating gives CASSLSGEYGYTF. Using reference TRBV5-1 and TRBJ1-2 for the parts outside the CDR3, the full variable domain is KAGVTQTPRYLIKTRGQQVTLSCSPISGHRSVSWYQQTPGQGLQFLFEYFSETQRNKGNFPGRFSGRQFSNSRSEMNVSTLELGDSALYLCASSLSGEYGYTFGSGTRLTVV.

The V and J genes are TRBV3-1 (or the pseudogene TRBV3-2) and TRBJ1-6; weak D call: TRBD1 (5 bases). The CDR3 sequence is 16 residues long. V was pared by 4 bases and J by 5 bases, with 15 bases between. Germline values: CDR1 LGHDT, CDR2 YNNKEL (reference sequence). CDR3 bases: TGTGCCAGCAGCCCTTGGGGCCTCGGCCATAATTCACCCCTCCACTTT. Its protein is CASSPWGLGHNSPLHF.

The rearrangement uses TRBV5-1 and TRBJ1-4; the D is unclear. CDR3 length: 15 amino acids. The V end was cut by 1 base, the J end by 3 bases, with 10 bases between. The V gene's germline CDR1 is SGHRS and CDR2 YFSETQ. The CDR3 sequence is CASSLTLTANEKLFF. For the CDR3, the DNA is TGCGCCAGCAGCTTGACCCTTACGGCTAATGAAAAACTGTTTTTT.

The chain combines TRBV18 with TRBJ2-3, with TRBD1 identical over 7 bases. V gave up 8 bases and J gave up 0 bases; unmatched junction bases: 8. Germline-derived CDR1 and CDR2 are KGHSH and LQKENI. The CDR3 is 15 amino acids. This CDR3 is CASLEGALSTDTQYF. The CDR3 DNA is TGTGCCAGCCTTGAGGGGGCCCTTAGCACAGATACGCAGTATTTT.

This chain links TRBV27 with TRBJ1-5, with TRBD1 matching over 8 bases. The length of the CDR3 is 15 residues. Germline V gene sequence: CDR1 MNHEY, CDR2 SMNVEV (reference sequence). The ends lost 3 bases at V and 4 bases at J; junction bases unmatched: 5. For the CDR3, the DNA is TGTGCCAGCAGTTTCGGGACAGGCTGGAATCAGCCCCAGCATTTT. Translating gives CASSFGTGWNQPQHF.

This chain uses TRBV4-1 with TRBJ2-7; TRBD1 might be the D (5 bases). The CDR3 length is 17 residues. V gave up 0 bases and J gave up 1 base, with 16 bases separating them. Germline V gene data show CDR1 as MGHRA and CDR2 as YSYEKL. The CDR3 here is CASSQDAEQAKSYEQYF. The CDR3 region has the DNA TGCGCCAGCAGCCAAGATGCAGAACAGGCTAAATCCTACGAGCAGTACTTC.

The chain carries TRBV20-1 and TRBJ2-2; 14 nucleotides match TRBD2. CDR1 and CDR2 from the germline V gene are DFQATT and SNEGSKA (reference sequence). With V trimmed by 3 bases and J by 5 bases, 8 bases remained unmatched. The CDR3 length is 17 residues. Here the CDR3 reads CSASVTSGRAGTGELFF. As DNA, the CDR3 is TGCAGTGCTAGTGTGACTAGCGGGAGGGCCGGAACCGGGGAGCTGTTTTTT.

This clone showed up just once. This rearrangement joins TRBV7-6 to TRBJ1-1; D not certain. V lost 5 bases and J lost 3, with 16 bases in between. This CDR3 spans 15 amino acids. Germline values: CDR1 SGHVS, CDR2 FNYEAQ. CDR3: CASSERHGSDTEAFF. The DNA of the CDR3 is TGTGCCAGCAGCGAACGACATGGGAGCGACACTGAAGCTTTCTTT.

The chain has TRBV14 and TRBJ1-1; a possible D gene is TRBD1 (6 bases). The germline CDR1 and CDR2 sequences are SGHDN and FVKESK. The CDR3 is made up of 15 amino acids. The germline V and J ends were trimmed by 4 bases and 3 bases, with 15 bases remaining between them. CDR3 amino acids: CASSLLNRDDTEAFF. CDR3 nucleotide sequence: TGTGCCAGCAGCCTCCTTAACAGGGACGACACTGAAGCTTTCTTT.

The chain's CDR3 is CASSKVGGSPPQHF. The CDR3 DNA is TGTGCCAGCAGCAAAGTTGGGGGGTCGCCGCCCCAGCATTTT. The rearrangement links TRBV21-1 to TRBJ1-5. TRBV21-1 is annotated as a pseudogene. This CDR3 is 14 amino acids long.

This CDR3 is CASSQILAGMFYTDTQYF. CDR3 nucleotide sequence: TGTGCCAGCAGCCAAATCCTAGCGGGGATGTTCTATACAGATACGCAGTATTTT. The chain carries TRBV4-2 and TRBJ2-3; 9 bases fit TRBD2. CDR1 is LGHNA and CDR2 is YNFKEQ in the germline V gene. CDR3 length equals 18 residues. V trimming: 2 bases; J trimming: 3 bases; junction bases outside the gene matches: 12.

This chain joins TRBV11-2 and TRBJ2-7; perhaps TRBD1 as D (6 bases). CDR1 is SGHAT, CDR2 FQNNGV, per germline. The CDR3 has 15 amino acids. Trimming took 2 bases from V and 2 from J, leaving 13 bases between them. CDR3 residues: CASSLHQGPAYEQYF. CDR3 bases: TGTGCCAGCAGCTTACACCAGGGGCCTGCCTACGAGCAGTACTTC.

The chain combines TRBV15 with TRBJ1-1; possible D gene TRBD1, 6 bases. The CDR3 has 15 amino acids. The germline V gene has CDR1 LNHNV and CDR2 YYDKDF (reference sequence). V was pared by 1 base and J by 1 base, with 10 bases between. The CDR3 DNA reads as TGTGCCACCAGCAGAGGAAACAGGGAGAACACTGAAGCTTTCTTT. It yields the protein CATSRGNRENTEAFF.

As DNA, the CDR3 is TGTGCCAGCAGCGCGACAACGGGACAGTTCACTGAAGCTTTCTTT. Encoded protein: CASSATTGQFTEAFF. This chain connects TRBV9 to TRBJ1-1; 7 bases match TRBD1. The V gene's germline CDR1 is SGDLS and CDR2 YYNGEE. V dropped 3 bases and J dropped 4; count of bases not matched to a gene: 9. This CDR3 spans 15 amino acids.

This clone was seen at least ten times. The J gene is TRBJ2-7, the V gene TRBV6-2 or TRBV6-3; TRBD2 might be the D (6 bases). Germline lookup yields CDR1 MNHEY and CDR2 SVGEGT. This CDR3 has 15 residues. With 1 base removed from V and 0 bases from J, the gap between germline ends came to 10 bases. The DNA for the CDR3 is TGTGCCAGCAGTTACTTAGCGGTGGCCTCCTACGAGCAGTACTTC. Residues: CASSYLAVASYEQYF.

The DNA of the CDR3 is TGTGCCAGTACTTTATCAACGTCTGACAGATACAATCAGCCCCAGCATTTT. It is translated as CASTLSTSDRYNQPQHF. This chain joins TRBV19 and TRBJ1-5, with D possibly being TRBD1 (5 bases). Per the germline V gene, CDR1 is LNHDA and CDR2 is SQIVND (reference sequence). V lost 7 bases to trimming and J lost 3 bases, with 22 bases between them. CDR3 length: 17 residues.

V gene TRBV2 combines with J gene TRBJ1-2; D is ambiguous. Deletions cut 6 bases from V and 0 bases from J, with 11 bases between. The CDR3 sequence is 14 residues long. In germline, CDR1 is SNHLY, CDR2 FYNNEI. CDR3 in DNA: TGTGCCAGCAGCCTACCCGGGACTAACTATGGCTACACCTTC. Protein product: CASSLPGTNYGYTF.